Described below is a single T cell receptor beta chain sequence and its context. Which antigen it targets is not known. Per-base quality was not reported, and no clone a single base away is much larger than it. The library was obtained by the immunoSEQ multiplex PCR assay. DNA from the cultured, isolated CD4+ T cells was subjected to TCR beta CDR3 sequencing. As for how the authors treated the data: Non-productive TCR sequences were removed and reads were trimmed to the CDR3 region, keeping CDR3s of at least 7 amino acids. The MANAFEST web app was used to pick out antigen-specific clonotypes by comparing their expansion in peptide wells with that in reference cultures. To be called positive, a clone needed expansion at FDR<0.05 compared with the reference and with all other wells, an odds ratio greater than 5, and a frequency greater than 0.1% in two replicate wells. Clonotypes significantly expanded in SARS-CoV-2 spike wells and in at least one common cold coronavirus spike condition were defined as cross-reactive. Using the stringdist R package, CDR3 similarity was measured by Levenshtein distance, and unrooted trees were constructed with ape in R 3.6.1. TCRdb obtained this table from immuneACCESS and retained in-frame rearrangements with V and J assigned. These tables miss some clones; where compared with another copy, unresolved V genes account for less than half of the shortfall, and the remainder is unexplained. V, J and clone size were drawn from that table, and D and trimming were deduced from the DNA. The sample table contains 45,000 to 60,000 clones; only one count was recorded for approximately 80% of them. Of the sample, 12% is held by the ten largest clones.

These data are taken from a study of vaccination effects on CD4 cells after COVID-19 (dated by TCRdb to 2022 to 2024). Some background on the complete study: To identify antigen-specific CD4+ T cell clonotypes by their expansion, the ViraFEST assay first stimulated PBMC with viral peptide pools and then applied TCR sequencing. Each participant received two doses of an mRNA SARS-CoV-2 vaccine, either BNT162b2 or mRNA-1273. In a couple of convalescent patients, pre-vaccine samples were collected 16 days and one week ahead of the first dose, 142 and 148 days after COVID-19 diagnosis. Around 2.1 million PBMC per well were cultured with roughly 10 ug/ml peptides in IMDM containing approximately 4.7% human AB serum, approximately 10 IU/ml IL-2 and gentamicin. SARS-CoV-2 spike-specific CD4+ TCR repertoires were compared before and after mRNA vaccination in COVID-19 convalescent patients and in infection-naive vaccine recipients. Altogether, around eleven COVID-19 convalescent patients and 4 SARS-CoV-2-naive healthy vaccine recipients made up the full study. Cultures from other donors in the study were sequenced with the Oncomine TCR Beta short-read assay on an Illumina iSeq 100. The full study reports these points: At late post-vaccination timepoints, both infection-induced and vaccine-induced clones showed marked clonal contraction, consistent with waning T cell responses. The study was limited by a small number of convalescent patients and lacked early post-infection timepoints. In convalescent patients, the post-vaccine spike-reactive repertoire was composed mainly of new vaccine-induced clones that were largely distinct from infection-induced clones.

V is reduced by 0 bases and J by 4 bases, leaving a spacing of 6 bases between them. Via the germline V gene, CDR1 is SGHNT and CDR2 YENEEA. The CDR3 has 14 amino acids, counting the end cysteine and phenylalanine. Only the CDR3 DNA stays, 42 bases, in frame from base 1. After less than 13 days of culture, CD4+ T cells were isolated with the EasySep CD4+ T cell isolation kit. PCR-confirmed SARS-CoV-2 infection had occurred in convalescent patients between March and December 2020, before the Alpha, Beta and Delta variants emerged in the United States. On days 3 and 7, half of the culture medium was replaced with fresh IL-2-containing medium. Unless noted otherwise, every peptide stimulation condition was grown in triplicate wells. PBMC were separated from whole blood using Ficoll-Paque Plus gradient centrifugation and were then either cryopreserved at -140C or used fresh. Genomic DNA was extracted from cultured CD4+ T cells with the QIAamp micro DNA kit.

The sample consisted of CD4+ T cells from PBMCs cultured without peptide, taken before COVID-19 vaccination. The origin of this receptor is a human donor who had a prior SARS-CoV-2 infection. This chain joins TRBV11-3 to TRBJ2-2, with an unclear D gene assignment. The nucleotides read TGTGCCAGCAGCTTAGAGTACTCCACCGGGGAGCTGTTTTTT. Translated, this gives CASSLEYSTGELFF.